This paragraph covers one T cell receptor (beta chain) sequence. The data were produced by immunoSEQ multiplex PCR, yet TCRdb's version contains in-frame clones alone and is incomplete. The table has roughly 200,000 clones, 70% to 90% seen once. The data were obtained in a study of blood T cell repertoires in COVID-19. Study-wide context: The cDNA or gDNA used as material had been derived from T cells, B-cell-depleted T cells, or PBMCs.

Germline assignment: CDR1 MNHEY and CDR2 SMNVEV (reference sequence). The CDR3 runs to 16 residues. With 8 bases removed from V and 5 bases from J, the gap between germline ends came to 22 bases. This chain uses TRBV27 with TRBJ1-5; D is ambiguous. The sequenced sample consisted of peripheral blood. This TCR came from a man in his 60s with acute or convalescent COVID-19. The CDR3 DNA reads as TGTGCCAGCGGAGGTCTCCGGCCAGGTCGGGATCAGCCCCAGCATTTT. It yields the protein CASGGLRPGRDQPQHF.